The 29 T cell receptor beta chains reported below all come from one sample, sequenced in a study of CD8 T cells in ankylosing spondylitis. TCRdb independently ran MiXCR on the 5' RACE reads; one entry per CDR3 protein. Of a few hundred thousand distinct CDR3 sequences in the sample, roughly 20% were seen once. The specimen sequenced was blood, either unsorted or a sorted T cell fraction (not recorded which). All receptors come from a female donor with ankylosing spondylitis or in good health (not recorded which).

The V call is TRBV24-1, the J call TRBJ2-7; the D gene is possibly TRBD1 (6 bases). Trimming pared 8 bases from V and 4 bases from J, leaving 11 bases between. CDR3 length equals 12 residues. Per germline, CDR1 KGHDR and CDR2 SFDVKD. CDR3 sequence reads: CATTPGAYEQYF. The CDR3 DNA is TGTGCCACCACCCCAGGGGCATACGAGCAGTACTTC.

There are a few counts of this clonotype. The chain uses TRBV20-1 and TRBJ2-2, with D perhaps TRBD1 (5 bases). The CDR3 length is 15 residues. Between the trimmed V and J ends, which lost 1 base and 4 bases, there was a span of 13 bases. Germline lookup yields CDR1 DFQATT and CDR2 SNEGSKA (reference sequence). The CDR3 protein is CSARGTPESTGELFF. CDR3 sequence (DNA): TGCAGTGCTAGAGGGACACCCGAGTCCACCGGGGAGCTGTTTTTT.

This clonotype came up a few times. The chain recombines TRBV10-3 with TRBJ1-5; 7 bases line up with TRBD1. From germline, CDR1 is ENHRY and CDR2 SYGVKD. V dropped 5 bases and J dropped 11; count of bases not matched to a gene: 6. The length of the CDR3 is 12 residues. The CDR3 region is CAISPDREAQHF. In DNA, the CDR3 is TGTGCCATCAGTCCTGACAGGGAAGCCCAGCATTTT.

This clonotype was recorded many times. This chain connects TRBV4-3 to TRBJ1-5, with D perhaps matching TRBD1 (5 bases). The V and J ends lost 1 base and 4 bases respectively, with 11 bases between them. Germline loops: CDR1 LGHNA, CDR2 YSLEER. The CDR3 spans 15 residues. The CDR3, as DNA: TGCGCCAGCAGCCAAGTATGGGAGGGGAATCAGCCCCAGCATTTT. Translating gives CASSQVWEGNQPQHF.

The chain recombines TRBV6-1 with TRBJ1-1, with D unclear. The CDR3 is 19 amino acids. The V end was cut by 6 bases, the J end by 0 bases, with 26 bases between. CDR1 is MNHNS, CDR2 SASEGT, per germline. The chain's CDR3 is CASSKPKPRGKSLNTEAFF. The CDR3, as DNA: TGTGCCAGCAGCAAGCCTAAGCCCCGTGGGAAAAGTCTGAACACTGAAGCTTTCTTT.

The chain employs TRBV5-1 and TRBJ2-5, with D perhaps TRBD1 or TRBD2 (5 bases each). V lost 2 bases, J lost 2 bases, and 16 bases lay in between. The CDR3 extends over 16 amino acids. From germline, CDR1 is SGHRS and CDR2 YFSETQ. Here the CDR3 reads CASSLPGTVIQETQYF. CDR3 nucleotide sequence: TGCGCCAGCAGCTTACCCGGGACCGTCATACAAGAGACCCAGTACTTC.

This clonotype was counted ten times or more. The chain is built from TRBV6-2 or TRBV6-3 and TRBJ2-1; the match to TRBD2 covers 7 bases. The CDR3 runs to 13 residues. With V trimmed by 6 bases and J by 5 bases, 4 bases remained unmatched. Germline CDR1 and CDR2: MNHEY and SVGEGT. Here the CDR3 reads CASSLAGNNEQFF. CDR3 nucleotides: TGTGCCAGCAGCTTAGCGGGTAACAATGAGCAGTTCTTC.

Only a few counts were recorded for this clonotype. The chain recombines TRBV27 with TRBJ1-2; the D gene is possibly TRBD1 (5 bases). V was pared by 2 bases and J by 6 bases, with 10 bases between. CDR1 and CDR2 (germline): MNHEY, SMNVEV (reference sequence). There are 13 residues in the CDR3. CDR3 loop: CASSLGGTDGYTF. The DNA of the CDR3 is TGTGCCAGCAGTTTAGGAGGGACTGATGGCTACACCTTC.

This clonotype was observed at least ten times. The chain uses TRBV20-1 and TRBJ2-7, with D uncertain. Per the germline V gene, CDR1 is DFQATT and CDR2 is SNEGSKA (reference sequence). This CDR3 contains 14 residues. The V and J ends lost 3 bases and 2 bases respectively, with 14 bases between them. CDR3 amino acids: CSARVLDDPYEQYF. The CDR3, as DNA: TGCAGTGCTAGGGTCTTAGATGATCCCTACGAGCAGTACTTC.

The V gene is TRBV7-2, the J gene TRBJ2-3, with 8 bases fitting TRBD1. CDR1 and CDR2 from the germline V gene are SGHTA and FQGNSA. J was trimmed by 5 bases and V by 6 bases; bases with no gene match: 13. The CDR3 extends over 16 amino acids. In nucleotides, the CDR3 is TGTGCCAGCAGTCTTGGGGGTCAGGGGGCAGGAGATACGCAGTATTTT. Amino acid sequence: CASSLGGQGAGDTQYF.

The V gene is TRBV12-5, the J gene TRBJ2-7, with TRBD1 matching over 7 bases. The J segment lost 4 bases and the V segment lost 5 bases, leaving 8 bases of the junction unmatched. Germline loops: CDR1 LGHNT, CDR2 FRNRAP. The CDR3 is made up of 14 amino acids. CDR3 in amino acids: CASGPRQGGYEQYF. CDR3 coding DNA: TGTGCTAGTGGTCCCCGACAGGGTGGGTACGAGCAGTACTTC.

The V and J genes are TRBV7-2 and TRBJ1-2, with D possibly matching TRBD1 (5 bases). Trimming removed 5 bases at V and 6 bases at J, with 16 bases between. The CDR3 consists of 14 residues. Germline CDR1 and CDR2: SGHTA and FQGNSA. This chain's CDR3 is CASSLPSGAHGYTF. CDR3 DNA sequence: TGTGCCAGCAGCCTACCCTCCGGGGCCCATGGCTACACCTTC.

This clonotype was detected ten times or more. The V and J genes are TRBV20-1 and TRBJ2-1; 8 nucleotides agree with TRBD2. V was clipped by 5 bases and J by 7 bases; unmatched bases: 7. CDR3 length equals 13 residues. Per the germline V gene, CDR1 is DFQATT and CDR2 is SNEGSKA (reference sequence). CDR3: CSAPGRARNEQFF. CDR3 DNA: TGCAGTGCTCCCGGGAGGGCCAGGAATGAGCAGTTCTTC.

This clonotype has more than one count but fewer than ten. The chain links TRBV6-5 to TRBJ2-7, with D unresolved. Germline CDR1 MNHEY, CDR2 SVGAGI. The CDR3 sequence is 12 residues long. The V gene lost 4 bases and the J gene lost 6 bases, with 10 bases spanning the gap. The CDR3 sequence: CASSSSFGEQYF. CDR3 DNA sequence: TGTGCCAGCAGTTCCTCATTCGGCGAGCAGTACTTC.

This clonotype has just a few counts. The V call is TRBV27, the J call TRBJ2-7; D is unresolved. The CDR3 sequence is 13 residues long. V dropped 3 bases and J dropped 5 bases, with 11 bases sitting between them. Germline V gives CDR1 MNHEY, CDR2 SMNVEV (reference sequence). CDR3: CASSFSPPNEQYF. As DNA, the CDR3 is TGTGCCAGCAGTTTCTCGCCTCCTAACGAGCAGTACTTC.

This clonotype was detected only a few times. The V and J genes are TRBV7-2 and TRBJ2-3; possible D gene TRBD2, 5 bases. Germline loops: CDR1 SGHTA, CDR2 FQGNSA. Trimming shortened V by 3 bases and J by 2 bases, and 9 bases separated the two germline ends. There are 14 residues in the CDR3. This CDR3 reads CASSFSAVTDTQYF. DNA for the CDR3: TGTGCCAGCAGCTTCTCAGCGGTCACAGATACGCAGTATTTT.

This clonotype occurred a few times. The V gene is TRBV6-2 or TRBV6-3, the J gene TRBJ1-6; D is undetermined. This CDR3 is 11 amino acids long. The V and J ends lost 8 bases and 7 bases respectively, with 6 bases between them. From germline, CDR1 is MNHEY and CDR2 SVGEGT. CDR3 region: CASGRNSPLHF. In nucleotides, the CDR3 is TGTGCCAGCGGACGGAATTCACCCCTCCACTTT.

This chain connects TRBV6-4 to TRBJ1-2; no firm D call. The germline V and J ends were trimmed by 0 bases and 7 bases, with 9 bases remaining between them. From germline, CDR1 is MRHNA and CDR2 SNTAGT. This CDR3 contains 13 residues. The CDR3 sequence is CASSDSGGFGYTF. The CDR3 DNA reads as TGTGCCAGCAGTGACTCAGGAGGGTTTGGCTACACCTTC.

The chain is built from TRBV2 and TRBJ2-3; 7 nucleotides agree with TRBD2. Per germline, CDR1 SNHLY and CDR2 FYNNEI. CDR3 length: 15 amino acids. V shed 5 bases and J 1 base; nucleotides not matched to a gene: 6. CDR3 protein: CASSTFGLGTDTQYF. Here the CDR3 DNA reads TGTGCCAGCAGTACCTTCGGACTAGGCACAGATACGCAGTATTTT. The full variable domain, its missing parts supplied by reference TRBV2 and TRBJ2-3, is EPEVTQTPSHQVTQMGQEVILRCVPISNHLYFYWYRQILGQKVEFLVSFYNNEISEKSEIFDDQFSVERPDGSNFTLKIRSTKLEDSAMYFCASSTFGLGTDTQYFGPGTRLTVL.

This clonotype has at least ten counts. This chain links TRBV10-3 with TRBJ2-7; D call uncertain. The V gene lost 4 bases and the J gene lost 0 bases, with 4 bases spanning the gap. CDR3 length: 12 residues. Germline V CDR1 and CDR2: ENHRY, SYGVKD. The CDR3 coding sequence is TGTGCCATCAGTGTCAGCTCCTACGAGCAGTACTTC. Encoded protein: CAISVSSYEQYF.

V gene TRBV20-1 combines with J gene TRBJ2-5; possible D gene TRBD2, 6 bases. Germline V lookup: CDR1 DFQATT, CDR2 SNEGSKA (reference sequence). This CDR3 is 13 amino acids long. V was trimmed by 0 bases and J by 5 bases, leaving 10 bases between them. The CDR3 region has the DNA TGCAGTGCTAGAGAAGGCCTAGCGGAGACCCAGTACTTC. Its protein product is CSAREGLAETQYF.

This clonotype was seen only once. V is TRBV18 and J is TRBJ1-4; D is possibly TRBD1 (5 bases). The V end lost 6 bases, the J end lost 5 bases, and 19 bases lay between the germline ends. The CDR3 contains 16 residues. Germline values: CDR1 KGHSH, CDR2 LQKENI. The CDR3 DNA is TGTGCCAGCTCGAAACGAACCGGACAAGAGAATGAAAAACTGTTTTTT. Its translation is CASSKRTGQENEKLFF.

The chain has TRBV12-3 or TRBV12-4 and TRBJ2-1; possibly TRBD1 for D (6 bases). Trimming left V 6 bases short and J 10 bases short, with 19 bases between. The CDR3 is made up of 14 amino acids. The CDR3 DNA follows: TGTGCCAGCAGCTCACGGCCAGGGGTCAAGGAGCAGTTCTTC. It yields the protein CASSSRPGVKEQFF.

The chain couples TRBV9 to TRBJ2-1; TRBD1 aligns across 7 bases. V dropped 1 base and J dropped 1; count of bases not matched to a gene: 2. CDR3 length: 15 residues. From germline, CDR1 is SGDLS and CDR2 YYNGEE. This CDR3 is CASSVRQGSYNEQFF. The DNA for the CDR3 is TGTGCCAGCAGCGTAAGACAGGGATCCTACAATGAGCAGTTCTTC.

V and J are TRBV6-1 and TRBJ1-6; D gene unclear. The length of the CDR3 is 14 residues. The V and J ends lost 5 bases and 4 bases respectively, with 9 bases between them. CDR1 is MNHNS and CDR2 is SASEGT in the germline V gene. CDR3 in amino acids: CASSPESYNSPLHF. The CDR3 DNA reads as TGTGCCAGCAGTCCAGAGTCGTATAATTCACCCCTCCACTTT.

This clonotype was recorded once. The chain is built from TRBV20-1 and TRBJ1-5; 7 bases are a match to TRBD1. Germline values: CDR1 DFQATT, CDR2 SNEGSKA (reference sequence). This CDR3 spans 14 amino acids. V gave up 5 bases and J gave up 5 bases; unmatched junction bases: 9. CDR3: CSASTGKEDQPQHF. In nucleotides, the CDR3 is TGCAGTGCTTCGACAGGGAAAGAGGATCAGCCCCAGCATTTT.

At least ten counts were recorded for this clonotype. V usage is TRBV7-8 and J usage is TRBJ2-4; 10 bases are shared with TRBD1. The V gene end was trimmed by 6 bases and the J gene end by 9 bases; junction bases not matched to a gene: 8. The germline V gene has CDR1 SGHVS and CDR2 FQNEAQ. The CDR3 contains 14 residues. CDR3 protein: CASSLSDRGPIQYF. In DNA form, the CDR3 reads TGTGCCAGCAGTTTATCCGACAGGGGGCCCATTCAGTACTTC.

This chain uses TRBV6-5 with TRBJ2-5, with 10 nucleotides matching TRBD2. CDR3 length equals 16 residues. Germline V gives CDR1 MNHEY, CDR2 SVGAGI. The V gene end was trimmed by 2 bases and the J gene end by 7 bases; junction bases not matched to a gene: 10. The CDR3 DNA is TGTGCCAGCAGTTACGGGGCTAGCGGGAGTCCGGGGACCCAGTACTTC. This gives the protein CASSYGASGSPGTQYF.

In its sample, this clonotype was seen a few times. The V and J genes are TRBV29-1 and TRBJ2-5, with D perhaps TRBD2 (6 bases). Between the trimmed V and J ends, which lost 7 bases and 5 bases, there was a span of 17 bases. The V gene's germline CDR1 is SQVTM and CDR2 ANQGSEA. The CDR3 consists of 13 residues. CDR3 nucleotides: TGCAGCGCCCGAGGGCGGGGTCGGGAGACCCAGTACTTC. Translation gives CSARGRGRETQYF. The full variable domain, its missing parts supplied by reference TRBV29-1 and TRBJ2-5, is SAVISQKPSRDICQRGTSLTIQCQVDSQVTMMFWYRQQPGQSLTLIATANQGSEATYESGFVIDKFPISRPNLTFSTLTVSNMSPEDSSIYLCSARGRGRETQYFGPGTRLLVL.